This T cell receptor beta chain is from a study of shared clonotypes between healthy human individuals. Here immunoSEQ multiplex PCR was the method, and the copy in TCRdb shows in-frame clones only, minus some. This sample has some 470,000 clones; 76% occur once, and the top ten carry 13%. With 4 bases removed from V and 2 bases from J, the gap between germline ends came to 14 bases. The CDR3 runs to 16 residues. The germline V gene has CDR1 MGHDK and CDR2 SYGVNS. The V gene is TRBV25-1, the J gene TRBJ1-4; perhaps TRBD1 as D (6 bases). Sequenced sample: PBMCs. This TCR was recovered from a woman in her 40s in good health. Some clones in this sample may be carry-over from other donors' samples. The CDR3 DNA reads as TGTGCCAGCAGTGCCCCCGACAGGTTCACTAATGAAAAACTGTTTTTT. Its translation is CASSAPDRFTNEKLFF.